Sequencing of this T cell receptor beta chain was carried out in a study of CD8+CD57+ T cells in acquired aplastic anemia. Patients chosen for sequencing had CD8+CD57+ cells that had expanded, as shown by flow cytometry. The study sampled blood from patients who had received no therapy. Template material for TCR beta VDJ and CDR3 profiling consisted of genomic DNA. TCRdb used MiXCR to reprocess the reads, holding one entry per CDR3 protein. The repertoire has roughly 170,000 distinct CDR3 sequences, around 50% of them found once; the top ten carry 13%. Germline lookup yields CDR1 SGHRS and CDR2 YFSETQ. V lost 7 bases, J lost 0 bases, and 14 bases lay in between. The CDR3 is 16 residues long. General study findings and limits: The study identified roughly 31 CD8+ CDR3 sequences shared by patients and controls.

This clonotype showed up just once. Its antigen is not known. With a much larger clone just one base away, this may be a read error. No conserved phenylalanine or tryptophan is present at the end of the CDR3, so a read error is the likely explanation. The chain carries TRBV5-1 and TRBJ2-6, with D tentatively TRBD2 (5 bases). The origin of this receptor is a human donor with aplastic anemia. The sequenced sample consisted of sorted CD4+, CD8+, or CD8+CD57+ T cells (not recorded which) from PBMCs. Written as DNA, the CDR3 is TGCGCCAGCCCGACCACCGGGGACTCTGGGGCCAACGTCCTGACTCTC. Its translation is CASPTTGDSGANVLTL.